In this sample, the clone carrying this TCR beta chain turned up a few times. Its specificity is not known. Each molecule of TCR cDNA was tagged with one unique molecular identifier. TCRdb passed the 5' RACE reads through MiXCR, listing each CDR3 protein once. The sample comprises about 7,000 distinct CDR3 sequences, around 21% of which are singletons, and roughly 18% rests with the top ten. This record comes from a study of spatial heterogeneity in lung cancer. Across the whole study: Fewer alpha-chain than beta-chain sequences were consistently detected. General study results and limits: Among blood samples, ubiquitous expanded tumor TCRs appeared more at resection than at follow-up.

The V end lost 5 bases, the J end lost 6 bases, and 13 bases lay between the germline ends. The V gene's germline CDR1 is SGHVS and CDR2 FQNEAQ. This CDR3 has 14 amino acids. The time point denotes: sample taken at primary tumor resection. Whole RNA obtained from tumor, nontumor lung or frozen PBMC underwent sequencing without sorting. Untreated early-stage non-small cell lung cancer patients, about 70 in total, were the donors. The sequenced sample was PBMCs, obtained at surgery. The receptor was derived from a female donor with early-stage non-small cell lung cancer. V and J are TRBV7-8 and TRBJ1-4, with D possibly being TRBD1 (5 bases). CDR3 in amino acids: CASSQGLLDEKLFF. The CDR3 DNA sequence: TGTGCCAGCAGCCAGGGTCTACTGGATGAAAAACTGTTTTTT.